Listed below are T cell receptor beta chains from one sample, sequenced in a study of pediatric ulcerative colitis. Some clones are missing from TCRdb's copy, which holds only in-frame ones; the method was immunoSEQ multiplex PCR. This table holds about 17,000 clones, about three quarters found once. The specimen sequenced was gut tissue. These receptors were obtained from a girl aged 5 to 17 with moderate ulcerative colitis. Each CDR3 is given without its conserved first and last residue. Fields, in order: J gene, V gene, CDR3 protein.

TRBJ1-2 | TRBV5-6 | ASSLVSQGEGYT
TRBJ1-4 | TRBV6-5 | ASSYLGATNEKLF
TRBJ1-3 | TRBV9 | ASSRNQGSGNTIY
TRBJ1-2 | TRBV9 | ASSVEWDFGYT
TRBJ2-7 | TRBV12-2 | ASPTERQGALYEQY
TRBJ1-4 | TRBV19 | ASSTRQGGEKLF
TRBJ2-5 | TRBV7-8 | ASSLPPSGGQEETQY
TRBJ2-1 | TRBV7-6 | ASSAAAGEQF
TRBJ1-2 | TRBV4-2 | ASSQEPGVGGYT
TRBJ1-1 | TRBV19 | ASSMDRVGTEAF